This T cell receptor (beta chain) was recorded in a study of blood T cells in healthy people across ages. General study results and limits: Age advanced and TCR beta diversity per million T cells fell, roughly linearly.

CDR3 length: 17 residues. Trimming removed 5 bases from V and 0 bases from J; junction bases left unmatched: 5. Germline CDR1 reads MNHEY; CDR2 reads SMNVEV (reference sequence). With a J-beta primer mix and a sample-barcoded 5' primer, a second PCR ran about 6 to 11 cycles. From the 5' RACE reads, TCRdb called clonotypes with MiXCR, one entry per CDR3 protein. In the table there are about 1 million distinct CDR3 sequences, 35% to 50% of which are singletons. Of note for this clonotype: Its antigen is currently unknown.

RNA extraction gave at least 5 micrograms of total RNA per sample. The chain is built from TRBV27 and TRBJ1-6; 9 bases are shared with TRBD1. This clonotype originated in a woman aged 55-75 years in good health. Sequenced sample: blood. This CDR3 is CASSRGTGSSYNSPLHF. CDR3 in DNA: TGTGCCAGCAGTCGGGGGACAGGGAGCTCCTATAATTCACCCCTCCACTTT.